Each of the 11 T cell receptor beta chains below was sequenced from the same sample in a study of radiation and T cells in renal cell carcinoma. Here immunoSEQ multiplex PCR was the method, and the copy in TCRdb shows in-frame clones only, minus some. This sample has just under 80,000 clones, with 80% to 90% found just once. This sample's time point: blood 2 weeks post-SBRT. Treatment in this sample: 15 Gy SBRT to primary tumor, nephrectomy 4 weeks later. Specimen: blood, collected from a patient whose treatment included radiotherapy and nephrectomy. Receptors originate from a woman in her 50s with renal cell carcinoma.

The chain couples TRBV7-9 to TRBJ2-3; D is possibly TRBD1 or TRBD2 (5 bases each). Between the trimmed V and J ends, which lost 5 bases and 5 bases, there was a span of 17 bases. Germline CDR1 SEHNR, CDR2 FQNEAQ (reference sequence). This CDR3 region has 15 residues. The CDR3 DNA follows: TGTGCCAGCAGCACCTGGGGGACGACCGGAGATACGCAGTATTTT. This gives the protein CASSTWGTTGDTQYF.

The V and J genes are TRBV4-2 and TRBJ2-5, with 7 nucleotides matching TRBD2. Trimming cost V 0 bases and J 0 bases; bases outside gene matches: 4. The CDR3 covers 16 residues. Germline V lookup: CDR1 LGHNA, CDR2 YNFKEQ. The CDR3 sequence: CASSQDPAGNQETQYF. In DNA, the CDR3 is TGTGCCAGCAGCCAAGATCCAGCGGGGAACCAAGAGACCCAGTACTTC.

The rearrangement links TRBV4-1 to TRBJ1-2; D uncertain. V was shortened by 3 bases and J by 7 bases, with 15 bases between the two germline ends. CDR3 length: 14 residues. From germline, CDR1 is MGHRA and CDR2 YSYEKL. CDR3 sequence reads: CASSHVGQMGGYTF. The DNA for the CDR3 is TGCGCCAGCAGCCATGTCGGGCAGATGGGTGGCTACACCTTC.

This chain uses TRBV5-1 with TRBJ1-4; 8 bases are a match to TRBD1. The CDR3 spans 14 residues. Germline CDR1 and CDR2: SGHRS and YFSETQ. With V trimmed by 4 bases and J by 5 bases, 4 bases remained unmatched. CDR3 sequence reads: CASSPGQGNEKLFF. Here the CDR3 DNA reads TGCGCCAGCAGCCCAGGACAGGGCAATGAAAAACTGTTTTTT.

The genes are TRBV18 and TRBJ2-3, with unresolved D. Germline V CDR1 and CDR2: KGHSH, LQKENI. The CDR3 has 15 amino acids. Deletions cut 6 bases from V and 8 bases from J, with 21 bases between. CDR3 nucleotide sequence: TGTGCCAGCTCTACCCTTTCGCCGGCTAGTGGTACGCAGTATTTT. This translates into CASSTLSPASGTQYF.

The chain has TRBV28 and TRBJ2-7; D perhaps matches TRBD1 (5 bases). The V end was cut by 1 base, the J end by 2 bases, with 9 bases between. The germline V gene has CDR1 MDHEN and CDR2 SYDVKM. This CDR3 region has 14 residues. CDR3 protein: CASSLSAGTYEQYF. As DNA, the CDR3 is TGTGCCAGCAGTTTATCGGCAGGGACCTACGAGCAGTACTTC.

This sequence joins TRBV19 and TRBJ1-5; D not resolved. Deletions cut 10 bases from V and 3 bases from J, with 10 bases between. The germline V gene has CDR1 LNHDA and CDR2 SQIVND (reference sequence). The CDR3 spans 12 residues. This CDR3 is CATRHFNQPQHF. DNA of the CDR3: TGTGCCACCCGACATTTCAATCAGCCCCAGCATTTT.

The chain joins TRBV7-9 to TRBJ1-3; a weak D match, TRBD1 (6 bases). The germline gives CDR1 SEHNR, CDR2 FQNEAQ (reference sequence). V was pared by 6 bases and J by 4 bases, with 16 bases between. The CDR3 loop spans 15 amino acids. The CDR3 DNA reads TGTGCCAGCAGATCCCCGCAGGGGTCAGGAAACACCATATATTTT. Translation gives CASRSPQGSGNTIYF.

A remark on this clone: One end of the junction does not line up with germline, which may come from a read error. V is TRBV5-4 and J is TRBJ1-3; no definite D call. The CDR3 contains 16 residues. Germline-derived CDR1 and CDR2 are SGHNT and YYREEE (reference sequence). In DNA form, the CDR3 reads TGCGCCAGCAGCCAAGATCGGTCCAGCTCTGGAAACACCATATATTTT. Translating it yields CASSQDRSSSGNTIYF.

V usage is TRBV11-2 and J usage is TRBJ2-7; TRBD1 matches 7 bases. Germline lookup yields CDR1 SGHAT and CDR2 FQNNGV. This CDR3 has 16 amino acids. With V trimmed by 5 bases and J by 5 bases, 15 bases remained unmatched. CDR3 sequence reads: CASSRKFPTGQDEQYF. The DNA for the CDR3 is TGTGCCAGCAGCCGTAAATTCCCGACAGGGCAAGACGAGCAGTACTTC.

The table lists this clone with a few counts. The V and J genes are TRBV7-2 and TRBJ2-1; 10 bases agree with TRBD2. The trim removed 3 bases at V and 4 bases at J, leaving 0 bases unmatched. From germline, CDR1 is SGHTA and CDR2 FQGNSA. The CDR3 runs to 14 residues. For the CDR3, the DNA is TGTGCCAGCAGCTTTAGCGGGAGGTACAATGAGCAGTTCTTC. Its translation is CASSFSGRYNEQFF.